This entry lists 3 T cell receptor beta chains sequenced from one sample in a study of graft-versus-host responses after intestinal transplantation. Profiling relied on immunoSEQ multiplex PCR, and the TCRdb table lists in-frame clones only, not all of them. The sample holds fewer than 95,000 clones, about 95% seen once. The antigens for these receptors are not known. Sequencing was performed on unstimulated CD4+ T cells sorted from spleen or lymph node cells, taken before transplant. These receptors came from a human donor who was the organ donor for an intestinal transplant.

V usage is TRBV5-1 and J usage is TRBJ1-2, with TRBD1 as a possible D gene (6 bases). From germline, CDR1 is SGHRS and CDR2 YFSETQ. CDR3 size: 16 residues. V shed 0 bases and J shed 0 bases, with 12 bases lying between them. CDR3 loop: CASSLGPGESNYGYTF. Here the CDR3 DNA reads TGCGCCAGCAGCTTGGGGCCAGGGGAATCTAACTATGGCTACACCTTC.

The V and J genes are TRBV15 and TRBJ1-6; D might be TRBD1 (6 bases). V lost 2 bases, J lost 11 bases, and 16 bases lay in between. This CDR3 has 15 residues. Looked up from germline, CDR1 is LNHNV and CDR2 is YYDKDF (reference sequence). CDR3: CATSRQTGNGAPLHF. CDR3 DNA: TGTGCCACCAGCAGACAGACAGGAAACGGTGCACCCCTCCACTTT.

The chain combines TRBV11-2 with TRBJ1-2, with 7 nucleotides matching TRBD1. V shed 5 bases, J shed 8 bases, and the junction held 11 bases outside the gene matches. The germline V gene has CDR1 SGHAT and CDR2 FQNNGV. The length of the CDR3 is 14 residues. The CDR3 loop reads CASSHILRGQGYTF. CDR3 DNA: TGTGCCAGCAGCCATATACTCAGGGGACAGGGCTACACCTTC. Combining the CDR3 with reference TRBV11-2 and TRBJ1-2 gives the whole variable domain EAGVAQSPRYKIIEKRQSVAFWCNPISGHATLYWYQQILGQGPKLLIQFQNNGVVDDSQLPKDRFSAERLKGVDSTLKIQPAKLEDSAVYLCASSHILRGQGYTFGSGTRLTVV.